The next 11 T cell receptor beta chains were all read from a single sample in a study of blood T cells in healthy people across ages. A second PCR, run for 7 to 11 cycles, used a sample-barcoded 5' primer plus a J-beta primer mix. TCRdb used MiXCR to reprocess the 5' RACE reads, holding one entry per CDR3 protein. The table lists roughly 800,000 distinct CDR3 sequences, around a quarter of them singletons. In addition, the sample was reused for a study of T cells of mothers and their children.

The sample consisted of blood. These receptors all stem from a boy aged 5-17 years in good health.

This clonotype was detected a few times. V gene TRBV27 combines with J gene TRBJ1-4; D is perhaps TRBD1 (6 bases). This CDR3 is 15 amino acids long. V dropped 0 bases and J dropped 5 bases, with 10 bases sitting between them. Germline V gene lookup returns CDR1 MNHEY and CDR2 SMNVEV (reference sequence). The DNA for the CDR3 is TGTGCCAGCAGTTTATCTTGGGGGCGGAATGAAAAACTGTTTTTT. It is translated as CASSLSWGRNEKLFF.

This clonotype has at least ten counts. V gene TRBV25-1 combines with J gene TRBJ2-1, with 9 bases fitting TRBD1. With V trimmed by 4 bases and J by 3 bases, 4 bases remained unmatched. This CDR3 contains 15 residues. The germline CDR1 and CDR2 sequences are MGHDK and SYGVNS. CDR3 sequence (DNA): TGTGCCAGCAGTGGAGGGACAGGGAACTACAATGAGCAGTTCTTC. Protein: CASSGGTGNYNEQFF. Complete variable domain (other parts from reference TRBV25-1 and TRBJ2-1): EADIYQTPRYLVIGTGKKITLECSQTMGHDKMYWYQQDPGMELHLIHYSYGVNSTEKGDLSSESTVSRIRTEHFPLTLESARPSHTSQYLCASSGGTGNYNEQFFGPGTRLTVL.

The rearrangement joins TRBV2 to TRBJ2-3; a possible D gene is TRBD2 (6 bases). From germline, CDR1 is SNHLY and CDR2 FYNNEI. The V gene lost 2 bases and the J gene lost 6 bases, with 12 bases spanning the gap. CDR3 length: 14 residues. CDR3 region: CASSERASADTQYF. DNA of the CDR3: TGTGCCAGCAGTGAAAGGGCTAGCGCTGATACGCAGTATTTT.

The chain's CDR3 is CASSDRGRRGETQYF. The CDR3 DNA sequence: TGCGCCAGCAGTGACAGGGGGCGCAGGGGCGAGACCCAGTACTTC. J is TRBJ2-5 and V is TRBV10-2; 8 nucleotides agree with TRBD1. The germline V gene encodes CDR1 WSHSY and CDR2 SAAADI. V shed 3 bases and J 5 bases; nucleotides not matched to a gene: 8. The CDR3 is 15 amino acids.

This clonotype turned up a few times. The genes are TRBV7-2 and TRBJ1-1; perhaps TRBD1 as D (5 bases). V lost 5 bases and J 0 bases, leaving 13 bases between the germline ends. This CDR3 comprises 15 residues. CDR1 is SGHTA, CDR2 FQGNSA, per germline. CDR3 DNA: TGTGCCAGCAGCCTGACCCGACAGTTGAACACTGAAGCTTTCTTT. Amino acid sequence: CASSLTRQLNTEAFF.

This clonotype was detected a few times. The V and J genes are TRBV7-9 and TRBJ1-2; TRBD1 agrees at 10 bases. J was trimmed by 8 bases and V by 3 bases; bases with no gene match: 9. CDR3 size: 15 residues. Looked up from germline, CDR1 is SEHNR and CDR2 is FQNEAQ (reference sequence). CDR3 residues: CASSLQMRTGGGYTF. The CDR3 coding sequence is TGTGCCAGCAGCTTGCAAATGAGGACAGGGGGAGGCTACACCTTC.

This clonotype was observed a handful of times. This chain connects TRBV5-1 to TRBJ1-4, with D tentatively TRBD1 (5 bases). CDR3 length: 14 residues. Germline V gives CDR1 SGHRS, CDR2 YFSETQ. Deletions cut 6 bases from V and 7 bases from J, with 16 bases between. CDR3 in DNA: TGCGCCAGCAAGCGGGGACCGGGTAGTGAAAAACTGTTTTTT. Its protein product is CASKRGPGSEKLFF.

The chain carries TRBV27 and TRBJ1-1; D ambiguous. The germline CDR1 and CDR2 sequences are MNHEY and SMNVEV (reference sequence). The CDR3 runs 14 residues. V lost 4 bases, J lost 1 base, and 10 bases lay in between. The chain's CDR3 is CASSSPDWNTEAFF. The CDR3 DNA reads TGTGCCAGCAGTTCCCCAGATTGGAACACTGAAGCTTTCTTT.

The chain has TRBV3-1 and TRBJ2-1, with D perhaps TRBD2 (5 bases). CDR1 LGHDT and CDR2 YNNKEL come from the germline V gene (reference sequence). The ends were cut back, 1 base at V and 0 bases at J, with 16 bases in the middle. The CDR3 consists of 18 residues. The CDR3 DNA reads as TGTGCCAGCAGCCAAGCAGATACCCGAGGGATCTCCTACAATGAGCAGTTCTTC. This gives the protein CASSQADTRGISYNEQFF.

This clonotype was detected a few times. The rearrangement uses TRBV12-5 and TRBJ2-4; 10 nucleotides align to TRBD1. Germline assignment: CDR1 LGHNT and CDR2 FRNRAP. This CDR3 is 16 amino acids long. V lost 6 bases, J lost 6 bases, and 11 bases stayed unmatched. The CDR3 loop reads CASGYTPGQGLNIQYF. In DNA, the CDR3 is TGTGCTAGTGGGTATACTCCGGGACAGGGGTTAAACATTCAGTACTTC.

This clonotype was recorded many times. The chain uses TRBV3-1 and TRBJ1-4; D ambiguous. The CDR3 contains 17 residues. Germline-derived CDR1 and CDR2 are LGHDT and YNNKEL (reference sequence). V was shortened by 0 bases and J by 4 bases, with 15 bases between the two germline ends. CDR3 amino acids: CASSQEVVRYGNEKLFF. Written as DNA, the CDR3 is TGTGCCAGCAGCCAAGAGGTCGTGCGATACGGTAATGAAAAACTGTTTTTT.